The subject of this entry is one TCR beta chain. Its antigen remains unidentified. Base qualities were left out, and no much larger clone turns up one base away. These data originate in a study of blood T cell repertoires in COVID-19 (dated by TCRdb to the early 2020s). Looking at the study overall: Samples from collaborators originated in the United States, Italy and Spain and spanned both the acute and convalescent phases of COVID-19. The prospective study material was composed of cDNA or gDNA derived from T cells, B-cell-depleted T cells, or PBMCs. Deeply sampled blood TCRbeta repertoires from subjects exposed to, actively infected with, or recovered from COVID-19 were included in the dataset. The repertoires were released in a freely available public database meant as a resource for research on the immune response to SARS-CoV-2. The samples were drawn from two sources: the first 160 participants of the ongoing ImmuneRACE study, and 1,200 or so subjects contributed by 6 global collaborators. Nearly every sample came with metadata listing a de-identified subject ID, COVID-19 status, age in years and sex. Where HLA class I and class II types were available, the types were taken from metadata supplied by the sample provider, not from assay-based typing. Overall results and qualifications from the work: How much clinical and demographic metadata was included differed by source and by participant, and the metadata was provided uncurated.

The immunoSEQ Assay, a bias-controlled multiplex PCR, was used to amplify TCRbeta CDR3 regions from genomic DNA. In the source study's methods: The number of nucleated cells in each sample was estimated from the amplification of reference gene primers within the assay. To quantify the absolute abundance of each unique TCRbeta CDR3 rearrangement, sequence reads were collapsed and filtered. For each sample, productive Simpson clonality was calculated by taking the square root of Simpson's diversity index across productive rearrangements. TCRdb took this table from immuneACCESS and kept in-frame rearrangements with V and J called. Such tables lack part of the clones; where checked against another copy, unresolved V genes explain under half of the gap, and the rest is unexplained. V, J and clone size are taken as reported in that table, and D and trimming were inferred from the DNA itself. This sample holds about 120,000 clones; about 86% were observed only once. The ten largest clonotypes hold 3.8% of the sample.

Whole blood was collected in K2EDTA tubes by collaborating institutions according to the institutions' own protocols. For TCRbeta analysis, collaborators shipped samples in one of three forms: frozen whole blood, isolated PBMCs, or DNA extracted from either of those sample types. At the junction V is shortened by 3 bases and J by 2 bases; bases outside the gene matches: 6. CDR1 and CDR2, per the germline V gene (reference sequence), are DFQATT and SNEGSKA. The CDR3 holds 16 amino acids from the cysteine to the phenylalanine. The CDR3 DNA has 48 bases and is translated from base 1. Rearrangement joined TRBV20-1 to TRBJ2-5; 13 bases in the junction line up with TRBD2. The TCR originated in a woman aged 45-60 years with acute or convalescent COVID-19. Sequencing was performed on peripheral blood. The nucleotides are TGCAGTGCTAGTAAACTAGCGGGAGGGTCGCAAGAGACCCAGTACTTC. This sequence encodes CSASKLAGGSQETQYF.